The rows below give T cell receptor beta chains drawn from one sample of a study of OX40 agonist ivuxolimab in advanced cancers. Here immunoSEQ multiplex PCR was the method, and the copy in TCRdb shows in-frame clones only, minus some. Of approximately 41,000 clones in the sample, nearly 90% were seen once. Sequencing was performed on CD4+ or CD8+ T cells sorted from blood, taken in a trial of the OX40 agonist ivuxolimab. All receptors derive from an adult with an advanced solid tumor such as melanoma, head and neck, liver or kidney cancer. Each CDR3 is given with its conserved first and last residue. Fields, in order: V gene, clone size, D gene, J gene, CDR3 DNA, CDR3 protein. A D gene is named only where the DNA matches it firmly. Part of the rows lack a size; the others show once, few, many or a class for expanded clones.

>TRBV7-9|NA|NA|TRBJ1-3
TGTGCCAGCAGCTTAATGGGTACCGGAGCCGGAAACACCATATATTTT
CASSLMGTGAGNTIYF
>TRBV19|NA|NA|TRBJ2-1
TGTGCCAGTAGTGTGGGGGGGCCTGGATACAATGAGCAGTTCTTC
CASSVGGPGYNEQFF
>TRBV28|NA|NA|TRBJ2-2
TGTGCCAGCAGTTTGAAACCGTTCGCCGGGGAGCTGTTTTTT
CASSLKPFAGELFF
>TRBV10-1|NA|NA|TRBJ1-4
TGCGCCAGCAGTGAGTCAACAGGGAAAAAACTGTTTTTT
CASSESTGKKLFF
>TRBV11-2|few|NA|TRBJ1-6
TGTGCCAGCAGCTTAGATTGGGATAATTCACCCCTCCACTTT
CASSLDWDNSPLHF
>TRBV5-1|NA|TRBD2|TRBJ2-1
TGCGCCAGCAGCTTGTTGGCTAGCGGGGAAAATGAGCAGTTCTTC
CASSLLASGENEQFF
>TRBV27|NA|NA|TRBJ2-3
TGTGCCAGCAGTTTATGGGATAGTCGAGATACGCAGTATTTT
CASSLWDSRDTQYF
>TRBV9|NA|TRBD1|TRBJ2-7
TGTGCCAGCAGCGCAGAGGGGACAGGGGCCTCCTACGAGCAGTACTTC
CASSAEGTGASYEQYF
>TRBV7-2|NA|NA|TRBJ2-3
TGTGCCAGCAGCCTGACCACTAGCAGAGCAGATACGCAGTATTTT
CASSLTTSRADTQYF
>TRBV19|NA|NA|TRBJ1-5
TGTGCCAGTATCGGGGCGCCGGGTCAGCCCCAGCATTTT
CASIGAPGQPQHF
>TRBV11-2|NA|TRBD2|TRBJ2-1
TGTGCCAGCAGCTTAGACCCGGGGGGTGAGCAGTTCTTC
CASSLDPGGEQFF
>TRBV7-8|NA|NA|TRBJ2-1
TGTGCCAGCAGCTTAGCAGGCGACTACAATGAGCAGTTCTTC
CASSLAGDYNEQFF
>TRBV7-9|once|TRBD2|TRBJ2-5
TGTGCCAGCAGCTTAGCAGTTAGCGGGGGAAACCAAGAGACCCAGTACTTC
CASSLAVSGGNQETQYF
>TRBV28|NA|NA|TRBJ2-5
TGTGCCAGCAGTTTCCCCTTACAAGAGACCCAGTACTTC
CASSFPLQETQYF
>TRBV14|once|NA|TRBJ2-1
TGTGCCAGCAGCAAATGGGTAGGCGGTGAGTTCTTC
CASSKWVGGEFF
>TRBV5-6|NA|TRBD2|TRBJ2-7
TGTGCCAGCAGCTTGCCAGCGGGGGCGCTATCCTACGAGCAGTACTTC
CASSLPAGALSYEQYF
>TRBV19|NA|TRBD1|TRBJ1-5
TGTGCCAGTAGTCCCCAGGGGGTATATCAGCCCCAGCATTTT
CASSPQGVYQPQHF
>TRBV28|NA|NA|TRBJ1-5
TGTGCCAGCAGTTTAACAAGGACAGTTCGTTCCCCTTATAGCAATCAGCCCCAGCATTTT
CASSLTRTVRSPYSNQPQHF
>TRBV21-1|NA|NA|TRBJ2-4
TGTGCCAGCAGCAAAACGAGGAAGCTAGCCAAAAACATTCAGTACTTC
CASSKTRKLAKNIQYF
>TRBV19|NA|TRBD2|TRBJ2-7
TGTGCCAGTAGTATTGTATGGACTAGCGAAGACGAGCAGTACTTC
CASSIVWTSEDEQYF
>TRBV27|NA|NA|TRBJ2-7
TGTGCCAGCAGTCCCCTTTCGGGGGACGAGCAGTACTTC
CASSPLSGDEQYF
>TRBV2|once|NA|TRBJ1-3
TGTGCCAGCACGGGACCGGCAGGAAACACCATATATTTT
CASTGPAGNTIYF
>TRBV6-4|NA|NA|TRBJ1-2
TGTGCCAGCGGGGCCCGGTGGGGTGGCTACACCTTC
CASGARWGGYTF
>TRBV5-6|NA|NA|TRBJ1-4
TGTGCCAGCTTGGAGGTAGAGGATGAAAAACTGTTTTTT
CASLEVEDEKLFF
>TRBV9|NA|TRBD2|TRBJ2-2
TGTGCCAGCAGCGGGACTAGCGGGTACACCGGGGAGCTGTTTTTT
CASSGTSGYTGELFF